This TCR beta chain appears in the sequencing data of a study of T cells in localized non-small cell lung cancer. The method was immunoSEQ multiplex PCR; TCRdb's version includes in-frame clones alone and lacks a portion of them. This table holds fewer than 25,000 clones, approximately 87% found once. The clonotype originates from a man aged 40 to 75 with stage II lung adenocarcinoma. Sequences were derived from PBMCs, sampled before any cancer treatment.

This CDR3 is CASNPKPSFYPDQPQHF. The CDR3 DNA is TGTGCCAGCAATCCTAAGCCGTCCTTCTACCCGGATCAGCCCCAGCATTTT. The V call is TRBV28, the J call TRBJ1-5; D is ambiguous. The germline gives CDR1 MDHEN, CDR2 SYDVKM. The CDR3 has 17 residues. With 7 bases removed from V and 5 bases from J, the gap between germline ends came to 24 bases.